The next 25 T cell receptor beta chains were all read from a single sample in a study of blood T cell repertoires in COVID-19. The data were produced by immunoSEQ multiplex PCR, yet TCRdb's version contains in-frame clones alone and is incomplete. The sample records around 380,000 clones, roughly 80% being singletons. Sample: peripheral blood. The receptors were sampled from a human donor with acute or convalescent COVID-19. The donor label of this sample is uncertain.

V gene TRBV6-6 combines with J gene TRBJ1-1; 7 nucleotides line up with TRBD1. Germline CDR1 reads MNHNY; CDR2 reads SVGAGI (reference sequence). V was clipped by 4 bases and J by 3 bases; unmatched bases: 5. The CDR3 totals 14 residues. CDR3 sequence: CASSWRDSHTEAFF. CDR3 in DNA: TGTGCCAGCAGTTGGAGGGACAGCCACACTGAAGCTTTCTTT.

V and J are TRBV3-1 (or the pseudogene TRBV3-2) and TRBJ1-2, with 9 positions matching TRBD1. Trimming cost V 4 bases and J 3 bases; bases outside gene matches: 6. CDR1 and CDR2 from the germline V gene are LGHDT and YNNKEL (reference sequence). This CDR3 has 15 residues. CDR3 DNA sequence: TGTGCCAGCAGCCGGGGACAGGGAGTGTACTATGGCTACACCTTC. Amino acids: CASSRGQGVYYGYTF.

The genes are TRBV19 and TRBJ2-1, with 9 bases identical to TRBD2. The CDR3 spans 17 residues. Unmatched junction bases numbered 9, after V lost 4 bases and J lost 2 bases. CDR1 is LNHDA, CDR2 SQIVND, per germline (reference sequence). In DNA, the CDR3 is TGTGCCAGTAGTACCTCTACCGGGACTAGCACCTACAATGAGCAGTTCTTC. It encodes CASSTSTGTSTYNEQFF.

The rearrangement joins TRBV27 to TRBJ1-6; D is perhaps TRBD1 (5 bases). Trimming cost V 0 bases and J 9 bases, with 12 bases left between them. This CDR3 has 15 amino acids. Per the germline V gene, CDR1 is MNHEY and CDR2 is SMNVEV (reference sequence). The CDR3 nucleotides read TGTGCCAGCAGTTTATCCAGCCAGGGTTTTTCACCCCTCCACTTT. It is translated as CASSLSSQGFSPLHF.

V gene TRBV30 combines with J gene TRBJ1-5; D uncertain. The CDR3 runs to 13 residues. In germline, CDR1 is GTSNPN, CDR2 SVGIG (reference sequence). The V end lost 0 bases, the J end lost 4 bases, and 7 bases lay between the germline ends. CDR3 residues: CAWSVGRNQPQHF. The CDR3, as DNA: TGTGCCTGGAGTGTGGGCAGAAATCAGCCCCAGCATTTT.

The V and J genes are TRBV9 and TRBJ2-1; 9 bases fit TRBD2. Germline loops: CDR1 SGDLS, CDR2 YYNGEE. This CDR3 has 14 residues. V dropped 0 bases and J dropped 9; count of bases not matched to a gene: 4. The CDR3 spells CASSVGLAGPEQFF. CDR3 nucleotides: TGTGCCAGCAGCGTAGGGCTAGCGGGACCTGAGCAGTTCTTC.

The chain couples TRBV30 to TRBJ1-1; D unresolved. The V and J ends lost 3 bases and 2 bases respectively, with 4 bases between them. This CDR3 has 11 amino acids. CDR1 and CDR2 from the germline V gene are GTSNPN and SVGIG (reference sequence). Here the CDR3 DNA reads TGTGCCTGGAGGTTAAACACTGAAGCTTTCTTT. Its protein product is CAWRLNTEAFF. The whole variable domain, remainder taken from reference TRBV30 and TRBJ1-1, is SQTIHQWPATLVQPVGSPLSLECTVEGTSNPNLYWYRQAAGRGLQLLFYSVGIGQISSEVPQNLSASRPQDRQFILSSKKLLLSDSGFYLCAWRLNTEAFFGQGTRLTVV.

The genes are TRBV19 and TRBJ1-1; D is perhaps TRBD1 (5 bases). Trimming took off 3 bases at V and 7 bases at J, with 21 bases between the two ends. Germline V gives CDR1 LNHDA, CDR2 SQIVND (reference sequence). The CDR3 loop spans 16 amino acids. The CDR3 coding sequence is TGTGCCAGTAGTATCTGGGCACGGGCGGGACTGGGTGAAGCTTTCTTT. Its protein is CASSIWARAGLGEAFF.

The chain recombines TRBV5-1 with TRBJ2-1, with a possible D match to TRBD2 (6 bases). Germline loops: CDR1 SGHRS, CDR2 YFSETQ. V was pared by 1 base and J by 8 bases, with 16 bases between. This CDR3 spans 15 amino acids. The CDR3: CASSLFPGADDEQFF. The CDR3, as DNA: TGCGCCAGCAGCTTGTTTCCGGGAGCAGACGATGAGCAGTTCTTC.

This rearrangement joins TRBV9 to TRBJ1-4; no clear D. Trimming stripped 0 bases from V and 4 bases from J, with 10 bases between. CDR3 length: 15 residues. Germline V lookup: CDR1 SGDLS, CDR2 YYNGEE. As DNA, the CDR3 is TGTGCCAGCAGCGTAGGCAATCGACATAATGAAAAACTGTTTTTT. Protein: CASSVGNRHNEKLFF.

This clone turned up a few times. The rearrangement uses TRBV3-1 (or the pseudogene TRBV3-2) and TRBJ2-1; a possible D gene is TRBD2 (5 bases). The CDR3 is made up of 16 amino acids. Germline values: CDR1 LGHDT, CDR2 YNNKEL (reference sequence). Trimming left V 1 base short and J 9 bases short, with 19 bases between. The CDR3 spells CASSQVGVGDGVEQFF. Here the CDR3 DNA reads TGTGCCAGCAGCCAAGTCGGGGTGGGAGATGGGGTTGAGCAGTTCTTC.

This chain connects TRBV20-1 to TRBJ1-3; 9 nucleotides match TRBD1. Per the germline V gene, CDR1 is DFQATT and CDR2 is SNEGSKA (reference sequence). There are 14 residues in the CDR3. The ends lost 3 bases at V and 3 bases at J; junction bases unmatched: 3. The CDR3 region is CSASTDRGGNTIYF. CDR3 sequence (DNA): TGCAGTGCTAGTACGGACAGGGGTGGAAACACCATATATTTT.

This chain links TRBV10-1 with TRBJ1-1; 9 bases map to TRBD1. The CDR3 contains 13 residues. With V trimmed by 8 bases and J by 3 bases, 4 bases remained unmatched. The germline V gene has CDR1 WNHNN and CDR2 SYGVQD (reference sequence). The CDR3 nucleotides are TGCGCCAGCTCCCGGGACAGGGACACTGAAGCTTTCTTT. Residues: CASSRDRDTEAFF.

The chain has TRBV29-1 and TRBJ2-1, with a possible D match to TRBD1 (6 bases). The germline V gene encodes CDR1 SQVTM and CDR2 ANQGSEA. Trimming cost V 7 bases and J 2 bases, with 18 bases left between them. This CDR3 contains 15 residues. The CDR3 sequence: CSARYAGVTYNEQFF. The CDR3 bases are TGCAGCGCGCGTTACGCAGGGGTGACCTACAATGAGCAGTTCTTC.

The V call is TRBV28, the J call TRBJ1-1; maybe TRBD1 (5 bases). The CDR3 has 14 amino acids. V was pared by 6 bases and J by 0 bases, with 11 bases between. The V gene's germline CDR1 is MDHEN and CDR2 SYDVKM. The CDR3 DNA follows: TGTGCCAGCAGACGACAGAATCTGAACACTGAAGCTTTCTTT. This sequence encodes CASRRQNLNTEAFF.

To note about this clone: Other DNA sequences in this sample translate to the same CDR3. The gene calls are TRBV2 and TRBJ1-5, with 10 bases matching TRBD1. Germline V CDR1 and CDR2: SNHLY, FYNNEI. The CDR3 has 14 amino acids. The V segment lost 6 bases and the J segment 8 bases; nucleotides outside the gene matches: 7. This CDR3 is CASSRQGAREPQHF. In nucleotides, the CDR3 is TGTGCCAGCAGCAGACAGGGGGCTCGGGAGCCCCAGCATTTT.

The rearrangement links TRBV18 to TRBJ1-2, with D possibly matching TRBD1 (5 bases). The ends were cut back, 8 bases at V and 4 bases at J, with 14 bases in the middle. CDR1 KGHSH and CDR2 LQKENI come from the germline V gene. CDR3 length equals 13 residues. The DNA for the CDR3 is TGTGCCAGCCGAGAGACAGAACTCTATGGCTACACCTTC. It translates to CASRETELYGYTF.

V gene TRBV5-1 combines with J gene TRBJ2-3; TRBD2 aligns across 8 bases. Germline V lookup: CDR1 SGHRS, CDR2 YFSETQ. The CDR3 is 15 residues long. The junction had 1 base not matched to a gene; V was cut back by 0 bases and J by 1 base. This CDR3 is CASSLETSGTDTQYF. The CDR3, as DNA: TGCGCCAGCAGCTTGGAGACTAGCGGCACAGATACGCAGTATTTT. Supplemented by reference TRBV5-1 and TRBJ2-3, the full variable domain reads KAGVTQTPRYLIKTRGQQVTLSCSPISGHRSVSWYQQTPGQGLQFLFEYFSETQRNKGNFPGRFSGRQFSNSRSEMNVSTLELGDSALYLCASSLETSGTDTQYFGPGTRLTVL.

The chain combines TRBV5-5 with TRBJ1-1, with 7 positions matching TRBD1. The germline V gene has CDR1 SGHKS and CDR2 YYEKEE (reference sequence). CDR3 size: 13 residues. V gave up 7 bases and J gave up 5 bases; unmatched junction bases: 8. DNA of the CDR3: TGTGCCAGCGGGCGGACAGGAGGAACTGAAGCTTTCTTT. Its protein product is CASGRTGGTEAFF.

J is TRBJ2-7 and V is TRBV28; TRBD1 matches 10 bases. CDR3 length: 14 amino acids. The germline gives CDR1 MDHEN, CDR2 SYDVKM. The V and J ends lost 5 bases and 3 bases, in that order; junction bases with no gene match: 4. As DNA, the CDR3 is TGTGCCAGCAGTGAAGGGACAGGGGTCTACGAGCAGTACTTC. The encoded protein is CASSEGTGVYEQYF.

The chain recombines TRBV7-9 with TRBJ2-1, with D maybe TRBD1 (6 bases). The germline V and J ends were trimmed by 3 bases and 9 bases, with 12 bases remaining between them. Germline V gene data show CDR1 as SEHNR and CDR2 as FQNEAQ (reference sequence). The CDR3 length is 13 residues. The chain's CDR3 is CASSFRRGGEQFF. The CDR3 coding sequence is TGTGCCAGCAGCTTCCGCAGGGGCGGTGAGCAGTTCTTC.

The rearrangement joins TRBV15 to TRBJ1-4; tentative D call: TRBD1 (6 bases). Looked up from germline, CDR1 is LNHNV and CDR2 is YYDKDF (reference sequence). This CDR3 has 15 residues. Trimming took 1 base from V and 6 from J, leaving 12 bases between them. CDR3 sequence (DNA): TGTGCCACCAGCAGAGCAGGGGCGACGGATGAAAAACTGTTTTTT. Protein product: CATSRAGATDEKLFF. Complete variable domain (other parts from reference TRBV15 and TRBJ1-4): DAMVIQNPRYQVTQFGKPVTLSCSQTLNHNVMYWYQQKSSQAPKLLFHYYDKDFNNEADTPDNFQSRRPNTSFCFLDIRSPGLGDTAMYLCATSRAGATDEKLFFGSGTQLSVL.

This clone has a single count. V gene TRBV2 combines with J gene TRBJ1-2; tentatively, D is TRBD1 (6 bases). CDR1 is SNHLY and CDR2 is FYNNEI in the germline V gene. This CDR3 has 15 residues. Trimming left V 0 bases short and J 0 bases short, with 8 bases between. The CDR3 loop reads CASSEAQGANYGYTF. The CDR3 coding sequence is TGTGCCAGCAGTGAAGCACAGGGAGCTAACTATGGCTACACCTTC.

V usage is TRBV28 and J usage is TRBJ1-5; TRBD1 might be the D (6 bases). The V end was cut by 3 bases, the J end by 3 bases, with 15 bases between. CDR3 size: 16 residues. The V gene's germline CDR1 is MDHEN and CDR2 SYDVKM. This chain's CDR3 is CASSFRGRGFNQPQHF. The CDR3 region has the DNA TGTGCCAGCAGTTTTCGGGGGAGGGGGTTCAATCAGCCCCAGCATTTT. Full variable domain (missing parts from reference TRBV28 and TRBJ1-5): DVKVTQSSRYLVKRTGEKVFLECVQDMDHENMFWYRQDPGLGLRLIYFSYDVKMKEKGDIPEGYSVSREKKERFSLILESASTNQTSMYLCASSFRGRGFNQPQHFGDGTRLSIL.

V is TRBV7-2 and J is TRBJ2-1; 13 bases match TRBD2. Unmatched junction bases numbered 15, after V lost 7 bases and J lost 6 bases. Germline loops: CDR1 SGHTA, CDR2 FQGNSA. The CDR3 runs 18 residues. The CDR3 here is CASTRTSGSGAGGNEQFF. The CDR3 nucleotides read TGTGCCAGCACTCGGACTAGCGGGAGTGGGGCGGGAGGCAATGAGCAGTTCTTC.